This TCR beta chain was captured in a study of CD8 T cells in ankylosing spondylitis. As regards this clonotype: Antigen specificity is unknown.

CDR3 length: 14 residues. Trimming removed 4 bases from V and 4 bases from J, with 14 bases in between. One entry per CDR3 protein results from TCRdb running MiXCR on the 5' RACE reads. Among 100,000 to 150,000 distinct CDR3 sequences, about a sixth were seen once, and the ten largest hold about 30%. Whole-study findings and limits: Relatively rare in peripheral blood, disease-linked clones were also CD8+. Earlier reports found some motif variants in synovial fluid and blood in reactive arthritis. It was reported that disease-linked clones were significantly enriched in matched ankylosing spondylitis synovial fluid. Ankylosing spondylitis blood seemed to carry a telltale TCR beta motif made of several highly homologous variants.

Sample: blood, either unsorted or a sorted T cell fraction (not recorded which). The source of this sequence is a male donor with ankylosing spondylitis. V and J are TRBV12-3 or TRBV12-4 and TRBJ2-7; D may be TRBD2 (5 bases). CDR3 DNA sequence: TGTGCCAGCAGTTACGGGAAGGTGGGGTACGAGCAGTACTTC. Its translation is CASSYGKVGYEQYF.